These T cell receptor beta chains were read from a single sample in a study of blood T cell repertoires in COVID-19. Assay: immunoSEQ multiplex PCR; the TCRdb copy retains only in-frame clones and omits some. The sample holds over 400,000 clones, roughly 91% seen once. The material sequenced was peripheral blood. The source is a woman between 50 and 59 years old with COVID-19, enrolled during active disease. CDR3s include the opening cysteine and the closing phenylalanine or tryptophan. D genes are given only for firm matches. Only some rows state a clone size, as once, few, many or a class for expanded clones.

J,size,V,D,DNA,CDR3
TRBJ2-4,.,TRBV2,.,TGTGCCAGCAGCCCGCGGGGTGGGGACATTCAGTACTTC,CASSPRGGDIQYF
TRBJ2-7,.,TRBV4-2,.,TGTGCCAGCAGCCGTAGCTCCTACGAGCAGTACTTC,CASSRSSYEQYF
TRBJ2-7,.,TRBV12-3/TRBV12-4,.,TGTGCCAGCAGTCCCATCCTGGCCCTAGGGCAGTACTTC,CASSPILALGQYF
TRBJ1-4,few,TRBV5-6,.,TGTGCCAGCAGCTTGCGCCAGGGGCGGGCTAATGAAAAACTGTTTTTT,CASSLRQGRANEKLFF
TRBJ2-7,.,TRBV4-1,TRBD2,TGCGCCAGCAGCCAAGTAGGGAGCGGGGGCTACGAGCAGTACTTC,CASSQVGSGGYEQYF
TRBJ2-2,.,TRBV19,.,TGTGCCAGTAGTATTCCGGGGGGCTCCACCGGGGAGCTGTTTTTT,CASSIPGGSTGELFF
TRBJ2-3,.,TRBV24-1,.,TGTGCCACCAGTGTCGGGGGGCGAGGACAGAGCACAGATACGCAGTATTTT,CATSVGGRGQSTDTQYF
TRBJ2-2,.,TRBV28,.,TGTGCCAGCAGCGGAACCGGGTCTACGGACACCGGGGAGCTGTTTTTT,CASSGTGSTDTGELFF
TRBJ1-1,few,TRBV28,.,TGTGCCAGCCTTGCCTCGGAGGCCGGGAAAGCTTTCTTT,CASLASEAGKAFF
TRBJ1-1,few,TRBV15,.,TGTGCCACCAGAGCCCTTGGACAGAAGAACACTGAAGCTTTCTTT,CATRALGQKNTEAFF
TRBJ2-2,few,TRBV3-1/TRBV3-2,.,TGTGCCAGCAGGGAAAGAGGGGGCACCGGGGAGCTGTTTTTT,CASRERGGTGELFF
TRBJ1-3,.,TRBV5-1,.,TGCGCCAGCAGCCGAGAGTCTGGAAACACCATATATTTT,CASSRESGNTIYF
TRBJ2-7,once,TRBV2,.,TGTGCCAGCAGTGGGGTGGGAGGAGAGAGCTACGAGCAGTACTTC,CASSGVGGESYEQYF
TRBJ1-2,.,TRBV25-1,.,TGTGCCAGCAGTGAATTTGGGGGCGGCTATGGCTACACCTTC,CASSEFGGGYGYTF
TRBJ1-2,.,TRBV28,.,TGTGCCAGCAGTTTTCTCGAGGGTCGTAACTATGGCTACACCTTC,CASSFLEGRNYGYTF
TRBJ2-1,.,TRBV11-3,.,TGTGCCAGCAGCCCCCGGACTACGGACAATGAGCAGTTCTTC,CASSPRTTDNEQFF
TRBJ2-1,.,TRBV7-2,TRBD1,TGTGCCAGCAGCATAAGACAGGGCCCTCGCGAGCAGTTCTTC,CASSIRQGPREQFF
TRBJ2-2,.,TRBV7-2,TRBD2,TGTGCCAGCAGGTCAATTCTAGCGGGGATCGGGGAGCTGTTTTTT,CASRSILAGIGELFF
TRBJ1-1,.,TRBV6-5,.,TGTGCCAGCAGTTACATGGGGGGAAGTACTGAAGCTTTCTTT,CASSYMGGSTEAFF
TRBJ1-1,.,TRBV6-6,.,TGTGCCAGCAGTTACTCGGGGGGTAACACTGAAGCTTTCTTT,CASSYSGGNTEAFF
TRBJ1-1,.,TRBV21-1,.,TGTGCCATCCCAGACAGGGTTATGAACACTGAAGCTTTCTTT,CAIPDRVMNTEAFF
TRBJ1-2,once,TRBV24-1,.,TGTGCCACCAGTGATTTCGGCAGTGACAATGGCTACACCTTC,CATSDFGSDNGYTF
TRBJ1-1,.,TRBV11-3,TRBD1,TGTGCCAGCAGCACAGGGGGCCTGGCGAACACTGAAGCTTTCTTT,CASSTGGLANTEAFF
TRBJ2-3,.,TRBV3-1/TRBV3-2,TRBD2,TGTGCCAGCAGCCAAGTGATCAGCGGGGGGTCGGCTAGCACAGATACGCAGTATTTT,CASSQVISGGSASTDTQYF
TRBJ2-6,.,TRBV5-4,.,TGTGCCAGCAGCTTGACAGGGTCTGGGGCCAACGTCCTGACTTTC,CASSLTGSGANVLTF
TRBJ1-5,few,TRBV28,.,TGTGCCAGCAGTCTACCCATAATCTCCAATCAGCCCCAGCATTTT,CASSLPIISNQPQHF
TRBJ1-4,.,TRBV6-5,.,TGTGCCAGCAGTTACTCGGGGGCCCAGCGTGAAAAACTGTTTTTT,CASSYSGAQREKLFF
TRBJ2-3,.,TRBV4-1,.,TGCGCCAGCAGCCAGAGGGGGGGGGCCATCGGGACAGATACGCAGTATTTT,CASSQRGGAIGTDTQYF
TRBJ2-7,once,TRBV18,TRBD1,TGTGCCAGCTCACCACTGGGTGTGATCGGGACAGGGTACGAGCAGTACTTC,CASSPLGVIGTGYEQYF
TRBJ1-1,.,TRBV5-1,TRBD1,TGCGCCAGCAGCTTGTGGGGACAGGGGAACACTGAAGCTTTCTTT,CASSLWGQGNTEAFF
TRBJ1-1,.,TRBV5-5,.,TGTGCCAGCAGCTTTCCATCGAACACTGAAGCTTTCTTT,CASSFPSNTEAFF
TRBJ1-1,.,TRBV6-2/TRBV6-3,TRBD1,TGTGCCAGCAGTAGAACCCCAGGACAGGGGAACGCTGAAGCTTTCTTT,CASSRTPGQGNAEAFF
TRBJ1-5,.,TRBV20-1,.,TGCAGTGCTAGTTCAGATAGCAATCAGCCCCAGCATTTT,CSASSDSNQPQHF
TRBJ1-2,.,TRBV27,.,TGTGCCAGCAGTCCCTCGGGAGGGAGGGATGGCTACACCTTC,CASSPSGGRDGYTF
TRBJ1-2,.,TRBV7-9,.,TGTGCCAGCAGCTCCGACAGCTATGGCTACACCTTC,CASSSDSYGYTF
TRBJ2-1,.,TRBV6-2/TRBV6-3,.,TGTGCCAGCAGTTACTACTATACCGAGCAGTTCTTC,CASSYYYTEQFF
TRBJ2-1,.,TRBV7-8,.,TGTGCCAGCAGCTTAGGGACTTACAATGAGCAGTTCTTC,CASSLGTYNEQFF
TRBJ1-1,.,TRBV27,.,TGTGCCAGCAGTTTATCGGCCGACAGCACTGAAGCTTTCTTT,CASSLSADSTEAFF
TRBJ1-4,.,TRBV5-1,.,TGCGCCAGCAGCTTGGCCGGCGGGGAAAGTGAAAAACTGTTTTTT,CASSLAGGESEKLFF
TRBJ1-1,few,TRBV18,.,TGTGCCAGCTCACCAACTCGAACAGTTATGAACACTGAAGCTTTCTTT,CASSPTRTVMNTEAFF
TRBJ2-5,.,TRBV3-1/TRBV3-2,TRBD2,TGTGCCAGCAGCCAAGATAACGGACTAGCGGGCGTAGGATGGGAGACCCAGTACTTC,CASSQDNGLAGVGWETQYF
TRBJ1-5,.,TRBV6-1,TRBD1,TGTGCCAGCAGTGAAGCGGGACAGGGTCTTCAGCCCCAGCATTTT,CASSEAGQGLQPQHF
TRBJ2-7,.,TRBV5-1,.,TGCGCCAGCAGCTTGGGGGGAGGCTCCTACGAGCAGTACTTC,CASSLGGGSYEQYF
TRBJ1-2,.,TRBV19,TRBD1,TGTGCCAGTAAGGGACAGGGGGCCTATGGCTACACCTTC,CASKGQGAYGYTF
TRBJ1-1,.,TRBV9,TRBD1,TGTGCCAGCAGCGCGGGACAGGTAAACACTGAAGCTTTCTTT,CASSAGQVNTEAFF
TRBJ1-2,.,TRBV6-5,.,TGTGCCAGCACACCGGGGGGCTATGGCTACACCTTC,CASTPGGYGYTF
TRBJ2-3,.,TRBV11-2,.,TGTGCCAGCAGCAACCTACGCACAGATACGCAGTATTTT,CASSNLRTDTQYF
TRBJ1-1,.,TRBV28,.,TGTGCCAGCAGCCTGGAGTCCGAGCCTGAAGCTTTCTTT,CASSLESEPEAFF
TRBJ2-7,.,TRBV24-1,.,TGTGCCGCGATACCGACAGAACCTTACGAGCAGTACTTC,CAAIPTEPYEQYF
TRBJ2-3,.,TRBV7-2,.,TGTGCCAGCAGCTTACGCGGGGACACAGATACGCAGTATTTT,CASSLRGDTDTQYF
TRBJ1-2,.,TRBV5-8,.,TGTGCCAGCAGCTTGGACCGAGTTTACTATGGCTACACCTTC,CASSLDRVYYGYTF
TRBJ1-5,once,TRBV28,.,TGTGCCAGCAGTTACAGGAGCAATCAGCCCCAGCATTTT,CASSYRSNQPQHF
TRBJ1-1,.,TRBV13,.,TGTGCCAGCAGCTTATGGGGAGAGGGAAACACTGAAGCTTTCTTT,CASSLWGEGNTEAFF
TRBJ2-1,.,TRBV12-3/TRBV12-4,.,TGTGCCAGCAGTCTGGGGGGGCAGGTTGAGCAGTTCTTC,CASSLGGQVEQFF